This T cell receptor beta chain comes out of a study of blood T cell repertoires in COVID-19. At the level of the study: Italy, Spain and the United States were the sources of the convalescent and acute COVID-19 samples.

One Seattle source followed patients from active infection through their disease course. With V trimmed by 3 bases and J by 2 bases, 9 bases remained unmatched. The CDR3 extends over 17 amino acids. In germline, CDR1 is SEHNR, CDR2 FQNEAQ (reference sequence). Methods used by the authors: Reference gene primer amplification in the assay estimated nucleated cell counts. Produced via immunoSEQ multiplex PCR; TCRdb's table is partial and in-frame only. From that table come the V and J calls and clone size; the DNA was used to work out D and trimming. The sample lists 150,000 to 200,000 clones; roughly 80% were seen once.

This clonotype was sampled from a woman between 40 and 55 years old with COVID-19, enrolled during active disease. Sequenced input: peripheral blood. The J gene is TRBJ2-3, the V gene TRBV7-9; 9 positions agree with TRBD1. The CDR3 spells CASSLGPGQGYTDTQYF. The CDR3 DNA reads TGTGCCAGCAGCTTGGGCCCGGGACAGGGCTACACAGATACGCAGTATTTT.